This T cell receptor (beta chain) was profiled in a study of cytomegalovirus exposure and HLA in healthy donors (dated by TCRdb to about 2017). The study in broad terms: In an earlier analysis of roughly 500 of the donors, about 270 Gb of sequence data and 117 million unique TCR beta sequences from about 180 million T cells were reported. Roughly 300 gigabases of sequencing data and 70 million to 100 million unique TCR sequences made up an early release that covered some 640 HLA-typed donors. Of the roughly 400 genotyped donors, roughly 80% were placed in the genetic ancestry cluster associated with self-reported Caucasian donors. The study aimed to test whether signatures of past pathogen exposure could be identified by cataloging public T cell receptors. The study profiled the T cell repertoires of hundreds of subjects by immunosequencing and related them to cytomegalovirus serostatus. A separate validation cohort of about 110 different subjects was used in addition to the 666-subject first cohort. High-throughput TCR immunosequencing, statistical association of individual TCRs with disease status, and machine learning were combined to predict cytomegalovirus infection status. To study patterns of TCR occurrence, a later analysis re-analyzed previously published TCR beta repertoires from hundreds of donors and added high-resolution HLA genotyping. Rather than using new phenotypic data, the later analysis identified candidate immune exposures from TCR beta sequences and from how often those sequences occurred across donors. An earlier analysis of approximately 580 of the donors used high-throughput TCR beta sequencing to judge whether each TCR beta V gene segment behaved as functional or pseudogenic. Donor age, sex, ethnicity and CMV serostatus were collected together with the repertoire data. In a later genetic analysis, genome-wide SNP genotypes for about three fifths of the roughly 670 donors were used, and that subset was treated as a discovery cohort. Every discovery cohort repertoire had been produced on one sequencing platform. HLA typing covered class I and class II loci at four-digit resolution. The number of typed donors differed by locus: about 620-630 for A, B, C, DRB1 and DQB1; 500 to 550 for DQA1; 606 for DPA1; and roughly 470 for DPB1. A few DR-DQ haplotypes were treated as single units for association and clustering because of strong linkage in the cohort. On average, roughly 200,000 unique TCR beta nucleotide sequences were sequenced per donor among about 400 genotyped donors of the cohort, with 15% to 20% of those sequences being non-productive.

Details on this clone: There is no known antigen for this receptor. No clone much larger than this one lies a single base away; base qualities are absent.

Summary of the overall study and its limitations: Fewer than 20 rarely observed V segments, including chromosome 9 orphons, were excluded from the earlier analysis of almost 600 of the donors because counts were too low. Broadly in line with IMGT annotations, most TCR beta V segments showed up in productive rearrangements about 87% or about 30% of the time in an earlier analysis of roughly 590 of the donors. A further reported finding was that TCR beta sequences accurately predicted the HLA-A and HLA-B alleles for most subjects in the first cohort. Because HLA typing was unavailable for some donors at each locus, only the typed subset was used in association tests. A later analysis found that HLA-associated TCR beta chains were more clonally expanded and had lower generation probabilities than equally common non-associated chains. Several of the top co-occurrence clusters appeared to be linked to parvovirus B19, influenza, CMV and Epstein-Barr virus, according to a later analysis. In this cohort, only TCR beta chains were sequenced, and detectable features were limited by the absence of alpha or paired-chain data. Correlated functional status among segregating V segments might be attributable to linkage disequilibrium, but an unknown experimental factor could not be ruled out. The study gave a list of 150 to 200 TCR beta chains associated with cytomegalovirus. A group of highly shared sequence variants was considered likely to be a technical artifact of the sequencing pipeline. In vitro tests confirmed that a few of the cytomegalovirus-associated TCR beta chains recognize cytomegalovirus antigens. A later analysis associated about 17,000 TCR beta sequences with specific HLA alleles at a false discovery rate of 0.05. According to a later analysis, most CMV-associated TCR beta chains appeared to be HLA-restricted, and the HLA associations seemed to be driven largely by CMV exposure. The classifier was reported to diagnose cytomegalovirus status with high specificity and sensitivity in both the original cohort and the validation cohort. When HLA alleles, especially DR and DQ, strongly co-occurred, attributing TCR associations to individual alleles was difficult. The presence/absence analyses assumed that sequencing depth was roughly uniform across donors, and that assumption may not be true. Across donors, most TCR sequences were observed very rarely, whereas some public TCRs were present in many individuals. Because the 87-base-pair reads could not distinguish some IMGT-functional V segments, including TRBV6-2 and TRBV6-3, those segments were excluded. An association between a missense DCLRE1C variant and V-gene and J-gene trimming of TCR beta chains was found in a later genetic analysis and replicated in an independent cohort. According to a later genetic analysis, donors in an Asian-associated ancestry cluster had fewer N-insertions in productive TCRs than the approximately 650-donor mean. CMV serostatus was the only immune exposure information available for the cohort. According to a later analysis, TCR association rates differed among HLA loci, with DRB1 alleles showing the most associated TCRs and HLA-C alleles showing the fewest. It was suggested by the authors that the approach could potentially be generalized to other disease states and immunological phenotypes.

Library method: the immunoSEQ multiplex PCR assay. For the multiplex PCR, a mixture combining 60 forward primers for TCR Vbeta segments and 13 reverse primers for TCR Jbeta segments was used. Amplification of the CDR3 region of rearranged TCR beta genes was performed with a multiplex PCR assay on genomic DNA. The amplified TCR beta libraries were sequenced on the Illumina HiSeq System as 87-base-pair reads. On the study's bioinformatics: A later analysis counted 75 million to 100 million unique TCR beta chains across the 600 to 850 repertoires, and roughly 10 million of these chains were shared by at least two donors. Raw reads were error-corrected and collapsed into unique sequences with a nearest-neighbor algorithm that merged closely related sequences to remove PCR and sequencing errors. V, D and J gene segments were assigned by aligning CDR3 sequences to IMGT reference sequences. For a sequence to be retained, a match of at least six nucleotides to both a V gene segment and a J gene segment was required. Rearrangements were called productive when the CDR3 lacked stop codons and stayed in frame with V and J; all others were non-productive. CDR3 was defined according to IMGT convention as the region running from the second conserved V-encoded cysteine to the conserved J-encoded phenylalanine. The earlier analysis of more than 450 of the donors excluded sequences that lacked an unambiguous match to a single V gene segment. In an earlier analysis of approximately 560 of the donors, a V segment was called functional when productive rearrangements were above 56.7%, and segregating when the standard deviation between donors exceeded 5%. A statistical classification framework was built to diagnose cytomegalovirus status from the catalog of TCR beta chain sequences. In a later analysis, TCR nucleotide sequences were compared against IMGT/GENE-DB human TR gene sequences so that V and J genes could be assigned. The TCRdist pipeline was used in a later analysis to assign CDR3 sequences and most-parsimonious VDJ recombination scenarios. In a later analysis, each TCR beta chain was defined by its CDR3 amino acid sequence together with its V-gene family, and reads lacking a unique V-gene family were excluded. A later analysis removed 450 to 600 highly shared, low-generation-probability nucleotide sequences to deal with suspected cross-contamination and a sequencing artifact. In a later analysis, a clonal expansion index for each public chain was calculated from normalized within-repertoire ranks of inferred template counts. A later analysis computed generation probabilities with a VDJ recombination model fitted to out-of-frame rearrangements, and checked the results against IGoR. Hypergeometric tests were used in a later analysis to score TCR-TCR, TCR-HLA and TCR-CMV co-occurrence, with a repertoire-size bias correction applied to the TCR pairs. To estimate false discovery rates, a later analysis permuted the HLA or CMV assignments 20 times. In a later analysis, co-occurring TCRs were grouped using DBSCAN, with TCRdist sequence similarity added in when clustering inside HLA-allele-positive subsets. For co-occurrence clustering, repertoires with fewer than 30,000 or more than 120,000 public chains were excluded, along with 5 or 6 repertoires with anomalous nucleotide sharing. TCRdb took over this immuneACCESS table, retaining in-frame rearrangements with V and J assigned. Such tables are incomplete; in checked studies, under half of the missing clones stem from an unresolved V gene, and the remainder is unexplained. That table furnishes V, J and clone size, whereas the DNA furnished D and trimming. The sample table holds 150,000 to 200,000 clones, of which 80% were seen once. 0.65% of the sample lies in the top ten.

From V the trimming removes 3 bases and from J it removes 4 bases, while the gene matches leave 4 bases of the junction unaccounted for. CDR1 and CDR2 are read off the germline V gene as SGDLS and YYNGEE. The CDR3 covers 15 residues, taking in both the cysteine and the phenylalanine. The sequence is cut down to CDR3 DNA, 45 bases in frame from base 1. The cohort consisted of 600 to 700 healthy bone marrow donors. At the time of sampling, every cohort member was nominally healthy, though immune exposures that went unrecorded were likely present. The donor was CMV seronegative and belonged to the group of around 350 seronegative cohort members. A peripheral blood sample was provided by each donor, and peripheral blood mononuclear cells were used for TCR beta sequencing. The Qiagen DNeasy Blood Extraction Kit was used to extract genomic DNA from the blood cell samples.

This chain joins TRBV9 to TRBJ2-5; the central 12 bases match TRBD2. The receptor was derived from a boy younger than 18 in good health and CMV-seronegative. The specimen was PBMCs. Here the CDR3 is given as CASSARTSGTETQYF. In nucleotide form, the sequence is TGTGCCAGCAGCGCACGGACTAGCGGGACAGAGACCCAGTACTTC.